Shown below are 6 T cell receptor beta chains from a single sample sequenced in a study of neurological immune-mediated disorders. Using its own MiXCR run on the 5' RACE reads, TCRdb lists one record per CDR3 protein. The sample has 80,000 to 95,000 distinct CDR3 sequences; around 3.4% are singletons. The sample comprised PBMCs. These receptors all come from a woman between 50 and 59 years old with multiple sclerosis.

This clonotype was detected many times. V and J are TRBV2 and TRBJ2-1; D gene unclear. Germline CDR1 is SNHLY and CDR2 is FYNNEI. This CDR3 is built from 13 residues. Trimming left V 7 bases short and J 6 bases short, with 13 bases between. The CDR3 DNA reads TGTGCCAGCAATCGGCCATTATCCAATGAGCAGTTCTTC. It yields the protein CASNRPLSNEQFF. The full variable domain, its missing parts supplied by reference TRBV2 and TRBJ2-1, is EPEVTQTPSHQVTQMGQEVILRCVPISNHLYFYWYRQILGQKVEFLVSFYNNEISEKSEIFDDQFSVERPDGSNFTLKIRSTKLEDSAMYFCASNRPLSNEQFFGPGTRLTVL.

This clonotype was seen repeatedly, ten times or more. CDR3 sequence (DNA): TGCGCCAGCAGCCAAGATTTTAGGGTTAATGAAAAACTGTTTTTT. Protein product: CASSQDFRVNEKLFF. V gene TRBV4-3 combines with J gene TRBJ1-4; no definite D call. This CDR3 region has 15 residues. Trimming took off 0 bases at V and 4 bases at J, with 9 bases between the two ends. Germline assignment: CDR1 LGHNA and CDR2 YSLEER.

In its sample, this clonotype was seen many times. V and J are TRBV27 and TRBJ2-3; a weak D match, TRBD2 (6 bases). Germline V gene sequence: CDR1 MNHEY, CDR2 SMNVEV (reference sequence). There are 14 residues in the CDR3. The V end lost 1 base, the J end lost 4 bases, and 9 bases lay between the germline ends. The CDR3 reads CASSLWGESDTQYF. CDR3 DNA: TGTGCCAGCAGTTTATGGGGGGAGTCAGATACGCAGTATTTT.

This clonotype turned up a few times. The CDR3 DNA sequence: TGTGCCAGCAGCTTAGGTTTGCAGCCTTACGAGCAGTACTTC. Translated, it gives CASSLGLQPYEQYF. The V and J genes are TRBV7-2 and TRBJ2-7; no clear D. V lost 1 base to trimming and J lost 4 bases, with 11 bases between them. CDR3 length equals 14 residues. Per germline, CDR1 SGHTA and CDR2 FQGNSA.

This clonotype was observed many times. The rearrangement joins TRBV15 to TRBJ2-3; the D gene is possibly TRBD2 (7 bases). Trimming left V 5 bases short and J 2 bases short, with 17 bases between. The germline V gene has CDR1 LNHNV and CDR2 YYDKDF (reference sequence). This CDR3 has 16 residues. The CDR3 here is CATSRGAGKPTDTQYF. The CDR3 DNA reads TGTGCCACCAGCCGGGGGGCTGGGAAGCCCACAGATACGCAGTATTTT.

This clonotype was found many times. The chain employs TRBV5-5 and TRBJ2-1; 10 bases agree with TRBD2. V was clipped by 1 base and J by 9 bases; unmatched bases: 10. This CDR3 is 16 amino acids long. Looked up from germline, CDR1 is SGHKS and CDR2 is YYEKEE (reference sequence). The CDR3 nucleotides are TGTGCCAGCAGCTTGTGGATTAGCGGGGGGCGGACTGAGCAGTTCTTC. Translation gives CASSLWISGGRTEQFF.